The 3 T cell receptor beta chains below all came from one sample that was sequenced in a study of blood T cell repertoires in COVID-19. Sequencing was performed with immunoSEQ multiplex PCR; in TCRdb, only in-frame clones are kept and a portion is missing. The table has 150,000 to 200,000 clones, approximately 85% seen once. Sequenced material: peripheral blood. The receptors here all came from a human donor with active or convalescent COVID-19. The donor label of this sample is uncertain.

This rearrangement joins TRBV5-1 to TRBJ2-5; a possible D gene is TRBD1 (5 bases). The germline V gene encodes CDR1 SGHRS and CDR2 YFSETQ. Trimming took 0 bases from V and 5 from J, leaving 5 bases between them. This CDR3 is built from 12 residues. The CDR3 region is CASSLEGETQYF. As DNA, the CDR3 is TGCGCCAGCAGCTTGGAGGGGGAGACCCAGTACTTC.

This clone has only a few counts. The chain links TRBV9 to TRBJ2-7; 8 nucleotides match TRBD1. Germline-derived CDR1 and CDR2 are SGDLS and YYNGEE. V lost 0 bases to trimming and J lost 4 bases; unmatched junction nucleotides: 6. This CDR3 comprises 15 residues. CDR3 nucleotide sequence: TGTGCCAGCAGCGTAGCAGGGACAGGTTTGTACGAGCAGTACTTC. This sequence encodes CASSVAGTGLYEQYF.

This clone was counted between two and nine times. The V call is TRBV7-2, the J call TRBJ2-3, with D hard to call. Looked up from germline, CDR1 is SGHTA and CDR2 is FQGNSA. This CDR3 comprises 11 residues. The V and J ends lost 5 bases and 5 bases respectively, with 5 bases between them. The CDR3 is CASSQLDTQYF. CDR3 nucleotides: TGTGCCAGCAGCCAACTAGATACGCAGTATTTT.